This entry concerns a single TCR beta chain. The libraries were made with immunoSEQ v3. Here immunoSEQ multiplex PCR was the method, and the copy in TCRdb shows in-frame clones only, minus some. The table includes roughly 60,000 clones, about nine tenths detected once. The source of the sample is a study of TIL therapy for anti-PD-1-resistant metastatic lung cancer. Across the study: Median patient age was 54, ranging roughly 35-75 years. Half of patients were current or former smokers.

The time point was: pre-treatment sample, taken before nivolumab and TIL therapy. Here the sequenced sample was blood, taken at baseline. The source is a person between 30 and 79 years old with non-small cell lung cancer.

The CDR3 nucleotides read TGTGCCAGCAGTAGTGGACAGCCGAACACTGAAGCTTTCTTT. It codes for CASSSGQPNTEAFF. V usage is TRBV2 and J usage is TRBJ1-1, with D possibly matching TRBD1 (6 bases). The ends were cut back, 5 bases at V and 1 base at J, with 11 bases in the middle. The CDR3 loop spans 14 amino acids. CDR1 is SNHLY and CDR2 is FYNNEI in the germline V gene.